This T cell receptor beta chain emerged from a study of low-dose radiotherapy and immunotherapy resistance in tumors. The CDR3 is 14 residues long. With 8 bases clipped from V and 5 bases from J, the junction kept 7 bases outside the gene matches. Time point specified: before trial treatment. Covering alpha and beta chains, TRAV- and TRBV-specific primers were used for the first-strand cDNA. PCR amplification of the TCRs was performed with Phusion for 20 PCR cycles, and it relied on a constant-region primer together with a V-primer adapter. TCRdb fed the reads into MiXCR, producing one record per CDR3 protein. The sample lists 57,000 or so distinct CDR3 sequences, under 30% occurring once. This clonotype was observed a handful of times.

The chain carries TRBV12-3 or TRBV12-4 and TRBJ2-2; 8 bases fit TRBD1. The sample was PBMCs, taken before treatment. The clonotype was recovered from a male donor with prostate cancer. The CDR3 DNA is TGTGCCAGCGAGCACAGGGGGTTAACCGGGGAGCTGTTTTTT. This gives the protein CASEHRGLTGELFF.